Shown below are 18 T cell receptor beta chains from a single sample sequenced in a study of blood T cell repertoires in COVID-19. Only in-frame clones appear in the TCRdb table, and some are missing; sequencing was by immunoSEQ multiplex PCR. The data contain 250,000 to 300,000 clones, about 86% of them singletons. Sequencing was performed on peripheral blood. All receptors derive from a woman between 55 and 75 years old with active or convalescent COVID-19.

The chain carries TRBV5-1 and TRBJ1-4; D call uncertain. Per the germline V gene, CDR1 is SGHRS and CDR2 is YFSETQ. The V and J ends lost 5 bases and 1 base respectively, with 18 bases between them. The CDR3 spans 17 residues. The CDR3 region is CASRLNHGRGTNEKLFF. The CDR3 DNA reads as TGCGCCAGCAGATTGAACCATGGTCGGGGAACTAATGAAAAACTGTTTTTT.

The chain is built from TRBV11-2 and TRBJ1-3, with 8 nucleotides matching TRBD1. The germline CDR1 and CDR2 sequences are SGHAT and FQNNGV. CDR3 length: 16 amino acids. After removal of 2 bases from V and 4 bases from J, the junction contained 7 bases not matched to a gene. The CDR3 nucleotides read TGTGCCAGCAGCTTAAAGACAGGGGTGGTCGGAAACACCATATATTTT. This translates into CASSLKTGVVGNTIYF.

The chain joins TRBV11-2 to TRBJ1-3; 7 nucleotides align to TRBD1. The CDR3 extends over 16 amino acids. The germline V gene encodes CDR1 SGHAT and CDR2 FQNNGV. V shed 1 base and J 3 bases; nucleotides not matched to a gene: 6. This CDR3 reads CASSLGGQMIGNTIYF. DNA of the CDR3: TGTGCCAGCAGCTTAGGGGGACAGATGATTGGAAACACCATATATTTT.

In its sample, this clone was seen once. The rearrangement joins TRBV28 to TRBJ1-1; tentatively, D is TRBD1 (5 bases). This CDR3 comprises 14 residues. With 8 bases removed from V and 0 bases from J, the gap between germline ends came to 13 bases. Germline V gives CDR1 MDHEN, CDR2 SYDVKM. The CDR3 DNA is TGTGCCAGCCCCGGGGGGTCCATGAACACTGAAGCTTTCTTT. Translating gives CASPGGSMNTEAFF.

CDR3 coding DNA: TGTGCCAGCAGCCGCTCCCTCGAGGAGCAAGCTTTCTTT. Amino acids: CASSRSLEEQAFF. The J gene is TRBJ1-1, the V gene TRBV7-3, with no clear D. The V gene's germline CDR1 is SGHTA and CDR2 FQGTGA. The length of the CDR3 is 13 residues. V lost 5 bases and J lost 9, with 16 bases in between.

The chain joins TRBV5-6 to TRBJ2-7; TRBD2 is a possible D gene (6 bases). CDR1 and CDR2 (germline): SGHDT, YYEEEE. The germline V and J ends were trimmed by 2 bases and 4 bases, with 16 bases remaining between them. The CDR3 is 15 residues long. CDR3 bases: TGTGCCAGCAGCTTCCCCTCTAGCGCGGGTTACGAGCAGTACTTC. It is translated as CASSFPSSAGYEQYF.

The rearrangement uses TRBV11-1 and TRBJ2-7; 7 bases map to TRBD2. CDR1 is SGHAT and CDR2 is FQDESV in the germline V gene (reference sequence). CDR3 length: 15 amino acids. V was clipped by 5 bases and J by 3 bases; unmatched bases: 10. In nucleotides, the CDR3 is TGTGCCAGCAGCCTGGGGGGGGGAGTCGTCTACGAGCAGTACTTC. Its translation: CASSLGGGVVYEQYF. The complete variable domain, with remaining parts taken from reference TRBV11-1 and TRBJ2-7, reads EAEVAQSPRYKITEKSQAVAFWCDPISGHATLYWYRQILGQGPELLVQFQDESVVDDSQLPKDRFSAERLKGVDSTLKIQPAELGDSAMYLCASSLGGGVVYEQYFGPGTRLTVT.

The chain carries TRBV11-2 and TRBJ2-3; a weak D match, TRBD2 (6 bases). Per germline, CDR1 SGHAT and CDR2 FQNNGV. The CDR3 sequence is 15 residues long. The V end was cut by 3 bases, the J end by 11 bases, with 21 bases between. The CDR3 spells CASSLHPGAAGEQYF. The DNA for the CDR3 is TGTGCCAGCAGCTTGCACCCGGGAGCGGCGGGTGAGCAGTATTTT. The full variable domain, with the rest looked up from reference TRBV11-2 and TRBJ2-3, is EAGVAQSPRYKIIEKRQSVAFWCNPISGHATLYWYQQILGQGPKLLIQFQNNGVVDDSQLPKDRFSAERLKGVDSTLKIQPAKLEDSAVYLCASSLHPGAAGEQYFGPGTRLTVL.

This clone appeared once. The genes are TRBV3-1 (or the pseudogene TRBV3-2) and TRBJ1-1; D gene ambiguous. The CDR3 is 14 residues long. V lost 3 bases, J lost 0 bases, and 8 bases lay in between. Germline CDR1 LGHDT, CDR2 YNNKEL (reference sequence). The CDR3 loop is CASSQPGMNTEAFF. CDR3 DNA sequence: TGTGCCAGCAGCCAGCCGGGGATGAACACTGAAGCTTTCTTT.

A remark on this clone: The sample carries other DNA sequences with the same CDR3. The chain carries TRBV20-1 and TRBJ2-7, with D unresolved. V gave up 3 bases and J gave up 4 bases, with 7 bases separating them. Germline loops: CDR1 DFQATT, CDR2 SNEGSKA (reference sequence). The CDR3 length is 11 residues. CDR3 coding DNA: TGCAGTGCTAGTCGCGGATACGAGCAGTACTTC. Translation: CSASRGYEQYF.

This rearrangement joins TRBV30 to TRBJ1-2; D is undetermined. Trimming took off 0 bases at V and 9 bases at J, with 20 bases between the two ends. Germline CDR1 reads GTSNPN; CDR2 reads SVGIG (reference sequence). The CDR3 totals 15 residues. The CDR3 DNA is TGTGCCTGGAGTGTAAGTCGATACGTCCCGGAGAGCTACACCTTC. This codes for CAWSVSRYVPESYTF.

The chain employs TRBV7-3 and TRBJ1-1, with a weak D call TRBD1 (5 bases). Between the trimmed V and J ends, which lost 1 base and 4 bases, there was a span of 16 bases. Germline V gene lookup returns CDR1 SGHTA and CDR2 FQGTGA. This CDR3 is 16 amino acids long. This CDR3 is CASSLNRDLTSTEAFF. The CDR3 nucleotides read TGTGCCAGCAGCTTAAATCGGGACTTAACGAGCACTGAAGCTTTCTTT.

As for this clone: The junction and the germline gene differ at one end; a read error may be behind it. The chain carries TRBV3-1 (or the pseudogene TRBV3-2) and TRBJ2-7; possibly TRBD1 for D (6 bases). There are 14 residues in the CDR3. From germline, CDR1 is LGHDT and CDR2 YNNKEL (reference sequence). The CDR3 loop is CASSQADRTYEQYF. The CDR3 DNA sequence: TGTGCCAGCAGTCAAGCCGACAGGACCTACGAGCAGTACTTC.

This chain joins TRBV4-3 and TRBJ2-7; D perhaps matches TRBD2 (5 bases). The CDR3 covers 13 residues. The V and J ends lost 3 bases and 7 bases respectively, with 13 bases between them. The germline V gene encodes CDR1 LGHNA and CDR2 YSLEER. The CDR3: CASSHGPPGEQYF. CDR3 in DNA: TGCGCCAGCAGCCACGGACCACCGGGGGAGCAGTACTTC.

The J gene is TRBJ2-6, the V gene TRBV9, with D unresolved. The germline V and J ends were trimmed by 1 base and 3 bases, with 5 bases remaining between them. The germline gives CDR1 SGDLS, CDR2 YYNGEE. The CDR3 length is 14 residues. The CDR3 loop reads CASSVTGGANVLTF. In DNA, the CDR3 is TGTGCCAGCAGCGTAACTGGTGGGGCCAACGTCCTGACTTTC.

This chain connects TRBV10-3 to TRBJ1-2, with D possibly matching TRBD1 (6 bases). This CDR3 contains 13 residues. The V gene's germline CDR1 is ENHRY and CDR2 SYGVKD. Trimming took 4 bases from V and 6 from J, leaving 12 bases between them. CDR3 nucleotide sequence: TGTGCCATCAGTGGTGGACAGTATCATGGCTACACCTTC. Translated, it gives CAISGGQYHGYTF.

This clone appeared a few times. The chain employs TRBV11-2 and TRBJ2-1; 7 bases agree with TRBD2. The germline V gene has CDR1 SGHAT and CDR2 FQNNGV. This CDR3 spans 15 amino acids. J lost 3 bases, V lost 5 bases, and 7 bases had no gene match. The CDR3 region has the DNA TGTGCCAGCAGCCCCGGGGGGACGGTCTACAATGAGCAGTTCTTC. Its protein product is CASSPGGTVYNEQFF.

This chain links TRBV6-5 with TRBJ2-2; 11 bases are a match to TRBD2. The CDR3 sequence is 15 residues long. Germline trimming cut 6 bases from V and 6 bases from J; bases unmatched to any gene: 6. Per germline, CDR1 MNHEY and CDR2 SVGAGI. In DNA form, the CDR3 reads TGTGCCAGCAGGGGTAGCGGGGGGGCCCCCGGGGAGCTGTTTTTT. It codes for CASRGSGGAPGELFF.